The 15 T cell receptor beta chains given below trace back to one sample, sequenced in a study of shared clonotypes between healthy human individuals. CD8 cells classed as naive were CD45RO-negative and positively selected for CCR7, excluding terminally differentiated effector memory CD45RA+ cells. The assay was immunoSEQ multiplex PCR, and TCRdb's table has in-frame clones only and misses some. The sample holds hundreds of thousands of clones; around 95% are singletons and the top ten take over 0.1%. The sample taken for sequencing was naive CD8+ T cells sorted from blood. The receptors were sampled from a woman in her 30s in good health.

On this clone itself: One end of the junction is discordant with germline, which a read error may explain. The genes are TRBV6-5 and TRBJ1-3; 9 bases agree with TRBD1. This CDR3 has 15 amino acids. The germline V gene has CDR1 MNHEY and CDR2 SVGAGI. The CDR3 region has the DNA TGTGCCAGCAGCCCCGGGACAGGGTTCGGAAACACCACATATTTT. Amino acid sequence: CASSPGTGFGNTTYF.

The CDR3 DNA reads as TGTGCCAGCAGTTTATCTCGCTGGGATCAGCCCCAGCATTTT. Its translation: CASSLSRWDQPQHF. The chain joins TRBV27 to TRBJ1-5; no clear D. The V and J ends lost 0 bases and 5 bases respectively, with 8 bases between them. The CDR3 spans 14 residues. Germline assignment: CDR1 MNHEY and CDR2 SMNVEV (reference sequence).

The chain uses TRBV28 and TRBJ1-5, with TRBD1 as a possible D gene (6 bases). The CDR3 loop spans 14 amino acids. Trimming pared 9 bases from V and 8 bases from J, leaving 20 bases between. Looked up from germline, CDR1 is MDHEN and CDR2 is SYDVKM. CDR3 sequence reads: CASQGDTLREPQHF. The DNA for the CDR3 is TGTGCCAGTCAAGGGGACACTCTCCGGGAGCCCCAGCATTTT.

The gene calls are TRBV30 and TRBJ1-1, with 12 bases that match TRBD1. The CDR3 loop spans 14 amino acids. Germline lookup yields CDR1 GTSNPN and CDR2 SVGIG (reference sequence). With 3 bases clipped from V and 8 bases from J, the junction kept 7 bases outside the gene matches. The CDR3 sequence: CAWRGDRGLLEAFF. The DNA for the CDR3 is TGTGCCTGGAGGGGGGACAGGGGGCTGTTAGAAGCTTTCTTT.

The chain couples TRBV10-1 to TRBJ2-7; TRBD1 might be the D (6 bases). In germline, CDR1 is WNHNN, CDR2 SYGVQD (reference sequence). V was trimmed by 6 bases and J by 1 base, leaving 16 bases between them. This CDR3 is built from 15 residues. Here the CDR3 reads CASSDTGSRSYEQYF. The CDR3 DNA sequence: TGCGCCAGCAGCGATACAGGGTCGAGGTCCTACGAGCAGTACTTC.

The V gene is TRBV6-5, the J gene TRBJ1-1; possibly TRBD1 for D (5 bases). Looked up from germline, CDR1 is MNHEY and CDR2 is SVGAGI. V dropped 2 bases and J dropped 10 bases, with 14 bases sitting between them. The length of the CDR3 is 13 residues. Written as DNA, the CDR3 is TGTGCCAGCAGTTACGCAGGGCGTCGGACAGCTTTCTTT. Encoded protein: CASSYAGRRTAFF.

The rearrangement joins TRBV4-1 to TRBJ1-2; 12 nucleotides line up with TRBD1. V gave up 3 bases and J gave up 2 bases; unmatched junction bases: 16. CDR1 and CDR2 (germline): MGHRA, YSYEKL. This CDR3 contains 20 residues. As DNA, the CDR3 is TGCGCCAGCAGCCAGGCCCCTATTGGGACAGGGGGCGATTTAAACTATGGCTACACCTTC. Protein product: CASSQAPIGTGGDLNYGYTF.

This clone was detected once. This sequence joins TRBV7-9 and TRBJ1-3; D gene unclear. V lost 1 base to trimming and J lost 0 bases, with 7 bases between them. Germline CDR1 SEHNR, CDR2 FQNEAQ (reference sequence). The CDR3 has 15 amino acids. CDR3 nucleotide sequence: TGTGCCAGCAGCTTAGACCCCAGCTCTGGAAACACCATATATTTT. This translates into CASSLDPSSGNTIYF.

V usage is TRBV6-6 and J usage is TRBJ2-1, with D perhaps matching TRBD2 (5 bases). Germline-derived CDR1 and CDR2 are MNHNY and SVGAGI (reference sequence). Trimming shortened V by 5 bases and J by 8 bases, and 22 bases separated the two germline ends. This CDR3 spans 16 amino acids. The CDR3 region is CASSGLSLYSGHEQFF. The CDR3 region has the DNA TGTGCCAGCAGTGGACTCTCACTCTACAGCGGCCATGAGCAGTTCTTC.

This chain links TRBV5-4 with TRBJ1-1; the D is unclear. Germline V CDR1 and CDR2: SGHNT, YYREEE (reference sequence). V shed 4 bases and J shed 0 bases, with 10 bases lying between them. CDR3 size: 14 residues. The CDR3 spells CASSPGLMNTEAFF. CDR3 bases: TGTGCCAGCAGCCCCGGATTGATGAACACTGAAGCTTTCTTT.

The V call is TRBV7-8, the J call TRBJ2-1, with a tentative D call TRBD2 (6 bases). V lost 1 base and J lost 2, with 9 bases in between. This CDR3 has 15 residues. Germline V CDR1 and CDR2: SGHVS, FQNEAQ. CDR3 in amino acids: CASSLDLAAYNEQFF. Written as DNA, the CDR3 is TGTGCCAGCAGCTTAGATTTAGCGGCCTACAATGAGCAGTTCTTC.

The chain is built from TRBV4-1 and TRBJ2-1; D tentatively fits TRBD1 or TRBD2 (5 bases each). The germline gives CDR1 MGHRA, CDR2 YSYEKL. This CDR3 spans 15 amino acids. V was cut by 1 base and J by 2 bases, with 9 bases left in between. DNA of the CDR3: TGCGCCAGCAGCCAAGGGGACGGACCCTACAATGAGCAGTTCTTC. It yields the protein CASSQGDGPYNEQFF.

The V and J genes are TRBV19 and TRBJ2-1; D is perhaps TRBD1 (5 bases). The germline V gene has CDR1 LNHDA and CDR2 SQIVND (reference sequence). V lost 7 bases and J lost 7, with 20 bases in between. The CDR3 has 15 amino acids. The CDR3 loop is CASTHRPGRANEQFF. Here the CDR3 DNA reads TGTGCCAGTACCCACCGCCCCGGCAGGGCGAATGAGCAGTTCTTC.

Regarding this clone: At the DNA level, this CDR3 is encoded by other sequences in the same sample as well. The chain couples TRBV27 to TRBJ2-7, with 11 positions matching TRBD2. The CDR3 totals 14 residues. Germline V CDR1 and CDR2: MNHEY, SMNVEV (reference sequence). The J segment lost 3 bases and the V segment lost 6 bases, leaving 4 bases of the junction unmatched. CDR3 nucleotide sequence: TGTGCCAGCAGCGCCGGGACTAGCGGCTACGAGCAGTACTTC. Translating gives CASSAGTSGYEQYF.

The chain couples TRBV5-4 to TRBJ2-7; D remains unclear. This CDR3 spans 14 amino acids. V dropped 1 base and J dropped 0 bases, with 8 bases sitting between them. Germline V gene lookup returns CDR1 SGHNT and CDR2 YYREEE (reference sequence). In nucleotides, the CDR3 is TGTGCCAGCAGCTTGCTTCCGGGCTCCTACGAGCAGTACTTC. Its translation: CASSLLPGSYEQYF.